The 17 T cell receptor beta chains below were found in one sample sequenced in a study of T cell repertoires in cytomegalovirus infection. TCRdb re-derived calls from the reads in MiXCR, one entry per CDR3 protein. The sample holds approximately 350,000 distinct CDR3 sequences; about 34% are singletons and the top ten take 13%. Antigens of these TCRs are unknown. The sequencing here drew on cultured PBMCs, taken from culture after CMV antigen stimulation. These receptors were collected from a human donor in good health (CMV status not recorded). Some clones in this sample may be carry-over from other donors' samples.

Many counts were recorded for this clonotype. CDR3 region: CASSSRVTGELFF. As DNA, the CDR3 is TGTGCCAGCAGTTCCAGGGTAACCGGGGAGCTGTTTTTT. The J gene is TRBJ2-2, the V gene TRBV7-2; possibly TRBD1 for D (5 bases). Germline loops: CDR1 SGHTA, CDR2 FQGNSA. CDR3 length: 13 residues. Deletions cut 6 bases from V and 5 bases from J, with 10 bases between. The variable domain in full, completed from reference TRBV7-2 and TRBJ2-2, reads GAGVSQSPSNKVTEKGKDVELRCDPISGHTALYWYRQSLGQGLEFLIYFQGNSAPDKSGLPSDRFSAERTGGSVSTLTIQRTQQEDSAVYLCASSSRVTGELFFGEGSRLTVL.

In this sample, this clonotype turned up once. The V gene is TRBV19, the J gene TRBJ2-7, with D perhaps TRBD2 (5 bases). V was clipped by 3 bases and J by 2 bases, with 11 bases between them. This CDR3 contains 14 residues. From germline, CDR1 is LNHDA and CDR2 SQIVND (reference sequence). DNA of the CDR3: TGTGCCAGTAGTATGGGTGGGAGAGCCTACGAGCAGTACTTC. Translating gives CASSMGGRAYEQYF.

The sample holds a few counts of this clonotype. J is TRBJ1-1 and V is TRBV12-3 or TRBV12-4; TRBD1 matches at 11 bases. The CDR3 covers 15 residues. Trimming at V came to 8 bases and at J to 10 bases, leaving 15 bases not matched to a gene. CDR3 nucleotides: TGTGCCAGCTCTATCGGGGGGGGACAGGGGGTGGTAGCTTTCTTT. Protein product: CASSIGGGQGVVAFF.

The gene calls are TRBV2 and TRBJ2-2; a possible D gene is TRBD2 (5 bases). Germline values: CDR1 SNHLY, CDR2 FYNNEI. With 0 bases removed from V and 5 bases from J, the gap between germline ends came to 7 bases. The CDR3 is made up of 14 amino acids. Here the CDR3 DNA reads TGTGCCAGCAGTGAAGCGAGGGAGACCGGGGAGCTGTTTTTT. This encodes CASSEARETGELFF.

This clonotype was counted between two and nine times. V is TRBV4-1 and J is TRBJ1-4; D may be TRBD1 (5 bases). Per germline, CDR1 MGHRA and CDR2 YSYEKL. This CDR3 has 15 residues. V was pared by 0 bases and J by 4 bases, with 9 bases between. CDR3 DNA sequence: TGCGCCAGCAGCCAAGATCCGGGACTTAATGAAAAACTGTTTTTT. It translates to CASSQDPGLNEKLFF.

This chain links TRBV7-9 with TRBJ2-1, with D unresolved. The V gene's germline CDR1 is SEHNR and CDR2 FQNEAQ (reference sequence). The CDR3 totals 14 residues. The V and J ends lost 2 bases and 6 bases respectively, with 11 bases between them. CDR3 in DNA: TGTGCCAGCAGCTTACGGCAGGTATCCAATGAGCAGTTCTTC. Protein: CASSLRQVSNEQFF.

The chain couples TRBV7-2 to TRBJ2-7; no definite D call. Germline V CDR1 and CDR2: SGHTA, FQGNSA. The CDR3 has 13 amino acids. V was clipped by 1 base and J by 2 bases, with 6 bases between them. CDR3 residues: CASSLGATYEQYV. CDR3 DNA sequence: TGTGCCAGCAGCTTAGGGGCAACCTACGAGCAGTACGTC.

The V gene is TRBV10-3, the J gene TRBJ2-3; possible D gene TRBD2, 6 bases. This CDR3 has 15 amino acids. V shed 0 bases and J shed 0 bases, with 7 bases lying between them. Germline loops: CDR1 ENHRY, CDR2 SYGVKD. Here the CDR3 reads CAISESSGSTDTQYF. The DNA for the CDR3 is TGTGCCATCAGTGAGTCTAGCGGTAGCACAGATACGCAGTATTTT.

In this sample, this clonotype turned up a few times. The chain has TRBV23-1 and TRBJ2-5; no definite D call. TRBV23-1 carries the ORF label, with uncertain function. The CDR3 spans 15 residues. V lost 8 bases to trimming and J lost 1 base, with 17 bases between them. CDR3 nucleotides: TGCGCCAGCGACCCCCTTACAAATACCCAAGAGACCCAGTACTTC. It codes for CASDPLTNTQETQYF.

The chain couples TRBV29-1 to TRBJ1-1, with a tentative D call TRBD1 (5 bases). V dropped 4 bases and J dropped 4 bases, with 13 bases sitting between them. The CDR3 has 13 amino acids. Germline assignment: CDR1 SQVTM and CDR2 ANQGSEA. The CDR3 region is CSVVRGLGTEAFF. The CDR3 nucleotides read TGCAGCGTTGTTCGGGGGTTGGGCACTGAAGCTTTCTTT.

The chain uses TRBV7-9 and TRBJ1-1; 7 nucleotides match TRBD1. The germline CDR1 and CDR2 sequences are SEHNR and FQNEAQ (reference sequence). V gave up 5 bases and J gave up 6 bases; unmatched junction bases: 12. This CDR3 comprises 15 residues. This CDR3 reads CASSQPGTDLSEAFF. The CDR3 bases are TGTGCCAGCAGCCAACCCGGGACAGACCTTTCTGAAGCTTTCTTT.

The V gene is TRBV28, the J gene TRBJ2-3; D gene uncertain. Trimming took 2 bases from V and 2 from J, leaving 8 bases between them. CDR1 is MDHEN and CDR2 is SYDVKM in the germline V gene. The CDR3 totals 14 residues. The CDR3 loop is CASSLRLHTDTQYF. The DNA of the CDR3 is TGTGCCAGCAGTTTAAGACTCCACACAGATACGCAGTATTTT.

The chain is built from TRBV6-5 and TRBJ1-2, with D unclear. Germline CDR1 reads MNHEY; CDR2 reads SVGAGI. The V and J ends lost 8 bases and 4 bases respectively, with 17 bases between them. This CDR3 is 14 amino acids long. CDR3 residues: CASAIGGSGYGYTF. The DNA of the CDR3 is TGTGCCAGCGCCATAGGAGGGTCCGGCTATGGCTACACCTTC.

This clonotype was seen a handful of times. J is TRBJ2-1 and V is TRBV7-3, with D tentatively TRBD1 (5 bases). V lost 2 bases and J lost 4, with 18 bases in between. Germline V gene sequence: CDR1 SGHTA, CDR2 FQGTGA. The CDR3 sequence is 17 residues long. The CDR3 protein is CASSLEGALLPYNEQFF. The CDR3 DNA reads as TGTGCCAGCAGCTTAGAAGGGGCCCTATTGCCGTACAATGAGCAGTTCTTC.

This clonotype has at least ten counts. This chain uses TRBV28 with TRBJ2-1, with D possibly being TRBD1 (5 bases). Germline loops: CDR1 MDHEN, CDR2 SYDVKM. The CDR3 runs to 13 residues. Trimming cost V 7 bases and J 1 base, with 8 bases left between them. This CDR3 reads CASTGASYNEQFF. The CDR3 bases are TGTGCCAGCACTGGGGCGTCCTACAATGAGCAGTTCTTC.

The chain carries TRBV12-3 or TRBV12-4 and TRBJ1-5; D is unclear. The CDR3 runs 15 residues. Trimming left V 3 bases short and J 3 bases short, with 12 bases between. For the CDR3, the DNA is TGTGCCAGCAGTTTGAGAGGTACAGTCAATCAGCCCCAGCATTTT. Protein: CASSLRGTVNQPQHF.

This clonotype was counted only a few times. The CDR3 nucleotides read TGTGCCAGCAGTAGACCGGAGACCCAGTACTTC. It encodes CASSRPETQYF. The chain joins TRBV6-1 to TRBJ2-5, with no clear D. Germline loops: CDR1 MNHNS, CDR2 SASEGT. The CDR3 sequence is 11 residues long. Trimming left V 5 bases short and J 5 bases short, with 6 bases between.